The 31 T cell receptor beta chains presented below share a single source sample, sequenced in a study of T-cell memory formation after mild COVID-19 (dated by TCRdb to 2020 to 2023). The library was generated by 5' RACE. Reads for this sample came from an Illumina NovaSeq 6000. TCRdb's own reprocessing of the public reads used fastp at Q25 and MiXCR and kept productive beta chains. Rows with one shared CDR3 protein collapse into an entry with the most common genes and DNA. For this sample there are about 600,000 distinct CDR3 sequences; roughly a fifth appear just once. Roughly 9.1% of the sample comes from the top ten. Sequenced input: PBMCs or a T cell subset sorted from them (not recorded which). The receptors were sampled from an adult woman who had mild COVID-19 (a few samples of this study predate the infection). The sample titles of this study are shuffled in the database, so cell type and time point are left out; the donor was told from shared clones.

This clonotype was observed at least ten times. The CDR3 DNA sequence: TGTGCCAGCTCACACCCAGGGCGGGACTATGGCTACACCTTC. Protein product: CASSHPGRDYGYTF. V is TRBV18 and J is TRBJ1-2; TRBD1 might be the D (5 bases). This CDR3 spans 14 amino acids. Germline values: CDR1 KGHSH, CDR2 LQKENI. V was trimmed by 4 bases and J by 3 bases, leaving 12 bases between them.

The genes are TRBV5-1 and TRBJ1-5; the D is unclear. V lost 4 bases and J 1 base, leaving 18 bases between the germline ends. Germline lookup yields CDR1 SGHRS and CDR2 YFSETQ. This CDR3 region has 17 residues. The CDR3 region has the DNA TGCGCCAGCAGCAAGGGCCCTGGGGAAGGAAGCAATCAGCCCCAGCATTTT. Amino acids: CASSKGPGEGSNQPQHF.

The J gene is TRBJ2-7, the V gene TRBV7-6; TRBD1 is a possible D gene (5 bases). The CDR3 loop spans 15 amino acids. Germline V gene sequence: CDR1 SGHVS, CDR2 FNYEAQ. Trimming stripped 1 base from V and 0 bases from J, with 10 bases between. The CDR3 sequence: CASSLDRFPSYEQYF. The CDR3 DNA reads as TGTGCCAGCAGCTTAGACAGGTTCCCCTCCTACGAGCAGTACTTC.

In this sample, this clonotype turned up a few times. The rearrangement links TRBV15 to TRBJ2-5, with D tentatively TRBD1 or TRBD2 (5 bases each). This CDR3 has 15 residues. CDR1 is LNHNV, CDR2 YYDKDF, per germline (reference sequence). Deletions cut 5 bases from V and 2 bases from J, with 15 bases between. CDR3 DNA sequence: TGTGCCACCAGCGGGACCTGGACCCAACAAGAGACCCAGTACTTC. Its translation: CATSGTWTQQETQYF.

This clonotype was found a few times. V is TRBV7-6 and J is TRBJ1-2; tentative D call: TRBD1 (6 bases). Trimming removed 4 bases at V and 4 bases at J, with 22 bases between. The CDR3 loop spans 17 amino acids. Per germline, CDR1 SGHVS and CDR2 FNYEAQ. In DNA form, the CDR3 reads TGTGCCAGCAGCTCCGGGACACCCGGTTCTCGGCGCTATGGCTACACCTTC. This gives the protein CASSSGTPGSRRYGYTF.

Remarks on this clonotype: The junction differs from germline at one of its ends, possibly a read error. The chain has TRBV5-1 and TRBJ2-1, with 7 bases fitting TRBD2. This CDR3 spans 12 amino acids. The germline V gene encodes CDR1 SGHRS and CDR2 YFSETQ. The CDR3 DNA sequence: TGTGCCAGCAGCTTAGGGGAGGGTGAGCAGTTCTTC. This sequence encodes CASSLGEGEQFF. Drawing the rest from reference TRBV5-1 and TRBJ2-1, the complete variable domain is KAGVTQTPRYLIKTRGQQVTLSCSPISGHRSVSWYQQTPGQGLQFLFEYFSETQRNKGNFPGRFSGRQFSNSRSEMNVSTLELGDSALYLCASSLGEGEQFFGPGTRLTVL.

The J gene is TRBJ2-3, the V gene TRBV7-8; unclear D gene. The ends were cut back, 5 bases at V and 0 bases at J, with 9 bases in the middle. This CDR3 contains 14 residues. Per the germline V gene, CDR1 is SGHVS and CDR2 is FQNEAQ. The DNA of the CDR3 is TGTGCCAGCAGCCCCCCAGCTAGCACAGATACGCAGTATTTT. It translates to CASSPPASTDTQYF.

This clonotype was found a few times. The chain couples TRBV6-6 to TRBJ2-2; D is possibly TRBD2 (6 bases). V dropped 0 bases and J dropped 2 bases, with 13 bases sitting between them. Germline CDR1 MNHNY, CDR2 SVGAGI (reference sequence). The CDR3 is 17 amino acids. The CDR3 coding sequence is TGTGCCAGCAGTTACTCGACGCGGGGCCGAAACACCGGGGAGCTGTTTTTT. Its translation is CASSYSTRGRNTGELFF.

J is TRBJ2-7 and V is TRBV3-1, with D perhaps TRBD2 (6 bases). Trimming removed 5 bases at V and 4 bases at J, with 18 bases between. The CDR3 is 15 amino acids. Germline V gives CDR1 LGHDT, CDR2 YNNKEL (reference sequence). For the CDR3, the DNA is TGTGCCAGCAGCAACCGGGGTAGCGGCAAATACGAGCAGTACTTC. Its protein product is CASSNRGSGKYEQYF.

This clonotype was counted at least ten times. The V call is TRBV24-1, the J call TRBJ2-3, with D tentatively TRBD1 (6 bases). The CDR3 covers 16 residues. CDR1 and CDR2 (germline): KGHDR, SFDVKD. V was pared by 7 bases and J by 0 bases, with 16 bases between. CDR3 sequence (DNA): TGTGCCACCAGGGCTACCCAGGGACAAAGCACAGATACGCAGTATTTT. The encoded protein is CATRATQGQSTDTQYF.

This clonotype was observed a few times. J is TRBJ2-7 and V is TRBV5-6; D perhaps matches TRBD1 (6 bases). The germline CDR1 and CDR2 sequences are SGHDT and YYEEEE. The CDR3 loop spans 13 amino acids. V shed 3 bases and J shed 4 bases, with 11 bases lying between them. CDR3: CASSSGHQYEQYF. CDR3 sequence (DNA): TGTGCCAGCAGCTCGGGACACCAATACGAGCAGTACTTC.

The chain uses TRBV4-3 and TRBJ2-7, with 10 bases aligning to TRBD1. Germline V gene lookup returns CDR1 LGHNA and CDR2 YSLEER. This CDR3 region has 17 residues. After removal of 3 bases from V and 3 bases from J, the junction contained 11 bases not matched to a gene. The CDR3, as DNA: TGCGCCAGCAGCCATAGGTGGGACAGGGGCCGTGGCTACGAGCAGTACTTC. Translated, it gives CASSHRWDRGRGYEQYF.

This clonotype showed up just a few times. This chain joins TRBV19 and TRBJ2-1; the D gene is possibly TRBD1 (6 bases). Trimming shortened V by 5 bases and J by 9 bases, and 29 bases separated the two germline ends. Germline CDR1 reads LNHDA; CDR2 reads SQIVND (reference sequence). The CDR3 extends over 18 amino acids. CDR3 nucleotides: TGTGCCAGTAGTGGACAGTCGCACACGAGGTATCCCTACCGTGAGCAGTTCTTC. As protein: CASSGQSHTRYPYREQFF.

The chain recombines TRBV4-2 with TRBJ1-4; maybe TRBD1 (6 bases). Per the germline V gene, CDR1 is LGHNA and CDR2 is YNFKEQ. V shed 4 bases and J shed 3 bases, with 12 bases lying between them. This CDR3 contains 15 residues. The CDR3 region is CASSLRTAANEKLFF. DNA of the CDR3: TGTGCCAGCAGCCTAAGGACAGCGGCTAATGAAAAACTGTTTTTT.

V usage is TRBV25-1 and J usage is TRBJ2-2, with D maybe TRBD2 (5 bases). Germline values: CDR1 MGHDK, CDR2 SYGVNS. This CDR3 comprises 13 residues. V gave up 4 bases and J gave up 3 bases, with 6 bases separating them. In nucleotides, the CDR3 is TGTGCCAGCAGTGCAGCGGACACCGGGGAGCTGTTTTTT. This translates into CASSAADTGELFF.

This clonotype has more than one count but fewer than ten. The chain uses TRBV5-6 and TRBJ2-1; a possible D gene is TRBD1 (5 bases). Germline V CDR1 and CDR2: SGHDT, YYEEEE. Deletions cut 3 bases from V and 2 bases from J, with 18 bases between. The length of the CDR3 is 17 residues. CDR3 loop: CASSSFWGGRAYNEQFF. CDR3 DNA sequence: TGTGCCAGCAGCTCATTCTGGGGCGGTCGGGCCTACAATGAGCAGTTCTTC.

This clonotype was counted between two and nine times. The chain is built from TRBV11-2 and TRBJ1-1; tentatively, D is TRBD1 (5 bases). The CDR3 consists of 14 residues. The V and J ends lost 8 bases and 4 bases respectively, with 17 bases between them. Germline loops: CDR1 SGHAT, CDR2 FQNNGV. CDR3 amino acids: CASRSSRVLTEAFF. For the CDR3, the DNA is TGTGCCAGCCGCTCCAGCAGGGTTCTCACTGAAGCTTTCTTT.

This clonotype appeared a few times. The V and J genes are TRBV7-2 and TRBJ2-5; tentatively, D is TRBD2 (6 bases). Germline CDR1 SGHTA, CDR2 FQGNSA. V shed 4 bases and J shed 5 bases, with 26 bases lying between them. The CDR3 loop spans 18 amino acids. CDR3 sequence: CASSYGLGGAAGGETQYF. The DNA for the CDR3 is TGTGCCAGCAGCTACGGGTTAGGCGGGGCAGCAGGAGGGGAGACCCAGTACTTC.

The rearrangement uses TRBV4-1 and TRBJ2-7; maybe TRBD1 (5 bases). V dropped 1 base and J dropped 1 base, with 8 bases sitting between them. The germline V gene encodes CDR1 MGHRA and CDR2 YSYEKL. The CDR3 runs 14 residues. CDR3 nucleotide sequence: TGCGCCAGCAGCCAAGGACAGTATTCCTACGAGCAGTACTTC. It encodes CASSQGQYSYEQYF.

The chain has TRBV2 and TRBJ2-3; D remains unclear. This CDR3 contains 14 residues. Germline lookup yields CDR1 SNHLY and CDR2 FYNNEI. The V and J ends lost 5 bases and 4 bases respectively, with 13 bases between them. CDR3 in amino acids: CASSHAPRADTQYF. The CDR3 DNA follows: TGTGCCAGCAGTCACGCCCCCCGAGCAGATACGCAGTATTTT.

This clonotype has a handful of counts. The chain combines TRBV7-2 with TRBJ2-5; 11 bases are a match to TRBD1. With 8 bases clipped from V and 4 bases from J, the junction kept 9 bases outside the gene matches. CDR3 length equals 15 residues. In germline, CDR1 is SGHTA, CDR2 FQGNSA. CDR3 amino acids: CASLRTGGALETQYF. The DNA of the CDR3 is TGTGCCAGCCTAAGGACAGGGGGCGCCTTAGAGACCCAGTACTTC.

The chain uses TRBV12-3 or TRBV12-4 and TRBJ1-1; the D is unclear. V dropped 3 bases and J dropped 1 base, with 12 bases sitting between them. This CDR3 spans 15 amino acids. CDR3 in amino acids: CASSFYFPGNTEAFF. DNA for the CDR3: TGTGCCAGCAGTTTTTATTTCCCGGGGAACACTGAAGCTTTCTTT.

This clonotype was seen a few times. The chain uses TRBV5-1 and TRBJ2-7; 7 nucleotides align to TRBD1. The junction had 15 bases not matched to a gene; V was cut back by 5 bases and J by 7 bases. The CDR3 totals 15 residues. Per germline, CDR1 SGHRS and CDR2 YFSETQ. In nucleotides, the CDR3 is TGCGCCAGCAGATTTCTTGGGGACAGCCCCGGAGAGCAGTACTTC. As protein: CASRFLGDSPGEQYF.

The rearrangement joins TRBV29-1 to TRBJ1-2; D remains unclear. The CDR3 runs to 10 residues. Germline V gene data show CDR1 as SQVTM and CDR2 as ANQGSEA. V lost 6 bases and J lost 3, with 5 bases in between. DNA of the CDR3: TGCAGCGTGACCCACTATGGCTACACCTTC. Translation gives CSVTHYGYTF.

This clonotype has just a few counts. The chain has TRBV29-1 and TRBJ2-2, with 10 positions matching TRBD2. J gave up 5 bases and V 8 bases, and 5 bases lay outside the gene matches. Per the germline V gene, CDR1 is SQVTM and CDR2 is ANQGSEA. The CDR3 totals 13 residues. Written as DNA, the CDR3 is TGCAGCCCTCCGGGACTAGCGACCGGGGAGCTGTTTTTT. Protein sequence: CSPPGLATGELFF.

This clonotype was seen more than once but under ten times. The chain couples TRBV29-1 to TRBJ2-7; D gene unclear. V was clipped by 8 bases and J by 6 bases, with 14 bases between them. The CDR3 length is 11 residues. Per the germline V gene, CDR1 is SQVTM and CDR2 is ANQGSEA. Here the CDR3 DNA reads TGCAGCCAGGTGCAAAGAGGCGAGCAGTACTTC. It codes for CSQVQRGEQYF.

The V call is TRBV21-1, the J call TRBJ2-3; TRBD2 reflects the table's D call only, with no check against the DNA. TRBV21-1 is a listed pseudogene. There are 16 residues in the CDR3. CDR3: CASSKLRGSPPDTQYF. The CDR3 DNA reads TGTGCCAGCAGCAAACTACGCGGGAGTCCCCCAGATACGCAGTATTTT.

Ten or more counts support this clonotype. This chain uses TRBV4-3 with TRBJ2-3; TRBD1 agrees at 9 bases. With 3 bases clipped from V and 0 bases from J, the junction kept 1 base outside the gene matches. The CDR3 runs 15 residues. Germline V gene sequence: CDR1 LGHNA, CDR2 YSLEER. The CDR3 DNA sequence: TGCGCCAGCAGCCACGGGACAGGGAGCACAGATACGCAGTATTTT. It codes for CASSHGTGSTDTQYF.

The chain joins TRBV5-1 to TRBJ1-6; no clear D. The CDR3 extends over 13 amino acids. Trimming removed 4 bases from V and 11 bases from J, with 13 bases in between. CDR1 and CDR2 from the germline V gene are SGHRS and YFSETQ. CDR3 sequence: CASSADYKTPLHF. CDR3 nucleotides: TGCGCCAGCAGCGCAGACTACAAAACACCCCTCCACTTT.

The CDR3 region has the DNA TGCAGCGTTAGAAAGCGGGGGGGTAACACCGGGGAGCTGTTTTTT. Protein product: CSVRKRGGNTGELFF. This chain links TRBV29-1 with TRBJ2-2; 10 nucleotides match TRBD2. The ends lost 5 bases at V and 2 bases at J; junction bases unmatched: 5. This CDR3 has 15 amino acids. Germline CDR1 SQVTM, CDR2 ANQGSEA.

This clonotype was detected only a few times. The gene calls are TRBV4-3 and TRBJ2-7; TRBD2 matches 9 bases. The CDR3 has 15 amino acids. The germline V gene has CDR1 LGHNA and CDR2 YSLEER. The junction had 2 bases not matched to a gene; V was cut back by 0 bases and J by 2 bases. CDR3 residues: CASSQESSGTYEQYF. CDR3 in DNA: TGCGCCAGCAGCCAAGAGTCTAGCGGGACCTACGAGCAGTACTTC.